This section outlines one T cell receptor beta chain sequence together with its context. CDR1 is GTSNPN, CDR2 SVGIG, per germline (reference sequence). Deletions cut 2 bases from V and 4 bases from J, with 8 bases between. The CDR3 spans 12 residues. This entry comes from a study of blood T cell repertoires in COVID-19. Study-level information: T cells, B-cell-depleted T cells, or PBMCs provided the cDNA or gDNA that served as material.

How the authors handled the data: How many nucleated cells were present was estimated from reference gene primer amplification. Generated by immunoSEQ multiplex PCR, the TCRdb table keeps only in-frame clones and is missing some. V, J and clone size are those of that table, while D and trimming were read from the DNA. This table holds 140,000 or so clones, approximately 87% found once. This rearrangement joins TRBV30 to TRBJ1-1; D is unclear. The clonotype comes from a woman aged 45-59 years with active or convalescent COVID-19. The specimen was peripheral blood. This chain's CDR3 is CAWSRQATEAFF. As DNA, the CDR3 is TGTGCCTGGAGTCGTCAGGCCACTGAAGCTTTCTTT.